A single sample is the source of the 19 T cell receptor beta chains below, sequenced in a study of blood T cells in healthy people across ages. PCR was performed a second time for about 7 to 12 cycles using a sample-barcoded 5' primer and a J-beta primer mix. TCRdb reprocessed the 5' RACE reads via MiXCR and lists one record per CDR3 protein. This sample carries some 1.5 million distinct CDR3 sequences, about 30% of them seen once, and the ten largest clones take less than 9.5%. Sequencing used blood. The source is a woman younger than 45 in good health.

The table lists this clonotype with many counts. V usage is TRBV7-9 and J usage is TRBJ2-7; 7 nucleotides match TRBD1. The germline gives CDR1 SEHNR, CDR2 FQNEAQ (reference sequence). The CDR3 spans 15 residues. With V trimmed by 4 bases and J by 0 bases, 6 bases remained unmatched. In DNA, the CDR3 is TGTGCCAGCAGCTCGACGACAGGGACCTCCTACGAGCAGTACTTC. It specifies CASSSTTGTSYEQYF.

V usage is TRBV4-1 and J usage is TRBJ1-5, with D possibly being TRBD1 (5 bases). Germline CDR1 and CDR2: MGHRA and YSYEKL. The CDR3 contains 15 residues. V dropped 3 bases and J dropped 7 bases, with 16 bases sitting between them. The chain's CDR3 is CASSQSGVVRQPQHF. The CDR3 coding sequence is TGCGCCAGCAGCCAGTCGGGGGTCGTACGGCAGCCCCAGCATTTT.

The CDR3 is CSASGGPYNEQYF. Written as DNA, the CDR3 is TGCAGTGCTAGCGGGGGCCCGTACAATGAGCAGTACTTC. This rearrangement joins TRBV20-1 to TRBJ2-4; TRBD1 or TRBD2 may be the D gene (6 bases each). Germline V gene sequence: CDR1 DFQATT, CDR2 SNEGSKA (reference sequence). Trimming stripped 3 bases from V and 13 bases from J, with 19 bases between. The CDR3 sequence is 13 residues long.

This clonotype has only a few counts. The V call is TRBV20-1, the J call TRBJ1-2, with 7 positions matching TRBD1. The length of the CDR3 is 13 residues. The trim removed 6 bases at V and 4 bases at J, leaving 8 bases unmatched. The V gene's germline CDR1 is DFQATT and CDR2 SNEGSKA (reference sequence). The CDR3 nucleotides are TGCAGTGCAACGACAGGGACTGGCTATGGCTACACCTTC. Translated, it gives CSATTGTGYGYTF.

Worth noting for this clonotype: A junction end diverges from the germline sequence, so it may reflect a read error. V is TRBV5-1 and J is TRBJ2-7, with D hard to call. The CDR3 runs 12 residues. Looked up from germline, CDR1 is SGHRS and CDR2 is YFSETQ. CDR3 in amino acids: CAGSDGWYEQYF. The CDR3 DNA sequence: TGCGCCGGCAGCGACGGCTGGTACGAGCAGTACTTC.

This clonotype has a count of ten or more. The rearrangement links TRBV27 to TRBJ2-5; D gene uncertain. The V and J ends lost 5 bases and 5 bases respectively, with 12 bases between them. The germline CDR1 and CDR2 sequences are MNHEY and SMNVEV (reference sequence). This CDR3 has 13 amino acids. CDR3: CASSLLSSETQYF. In DNA, the CDR3 is TGTGCCAGCAGTCTTCTTTCGTCGGAGACCCAGTACTTC.

The table lists this clonotype with a few counts. The chain links TRBV14 to TRBJ2-7; TRBD1 might be the D (5 bases). This CDR3 region has 11 residues. Trimming stripped 4 bases from V and 9 bases from J, with 10 bases between. Germline V gene lookup returns CDR1 SGHDN and CDR2 FVKESK. The CDR3 protein is CASSRGRGQYF. In DNA, the CDR3 is TGTGCCAGCAGCCGTGGAAGGGGGCAGTACTTC.

This clonotype was seen a handful of times. The V gene is TRBV7-9, the J gene TRBJ1-2; D unresolved. The germline V and J ends were trimmed by 1 base and 8 bases, with 11 bases remaining between them. This CDR3 is 13 amino acids long. In germline, CDR1 is SEHNR, CDR2 FQNEAQ (reference sequence). Here the CDR3 DNA reads TGTGCCAGCAGCTTAGTCAGCGGACGGGGCTACACCTTC. Its translation: CASSLVSGRGYTF.

The chain couples TRBV12-3 or TRBV12-4 to TRBJ2-1, with TRBD1 as a possible D gene (6 bases). This CDR3 is built from 14 residues. Trimming removed 5 bases from V and 7 bases from J, with 15 bases in between. This chain's CDR3 is CASSPGQPRNEQFF. As DNA, the CDR3 is TGTGCCAGCAGTCCGGGACAACCGAGGAATGAGCAGTTCTTC.

A few counts support this clonotype. The CDR3 nucleotides are TGTGCCAGCAGCTTACAAATAGGACTAGCGCGGTACGAGCAGTACTTC. Amino acid sequence: CASSLQIGLARYEQYF. The chain uses TRBV11-2 and TRBJ2-7; TRBD2 matches 9 bases. V shed 2 bases, J shed 4 bases, and the junction held 9 bases outside the gene matches. Looked up from germline, CDR1 is SGHAT and CDR2 is FQNNGV. The CDR3 runs 16 residues. Together with reference TRBV11-2 and TRBJ2-7, the CDR3 gives the full variable domain: EAGVAQSPRYKIIEKRQSVAFWCNPISGHATLYWYQQILGQGPKLLIQFQNNGVVDDSQLPKDRFSAERLKGVDSTLKIQPAKLEDSAVYLCASSLQIGLARYEQYFGPGTRLTVT.

A remark on this clonotype: This may be a read error, as it is one base from a much larger clone. The chain uses TRBV5-1 and TRBJ2-7; 8 nucleotides agree with TRBD1. The trim removed 4 bases at V and 7 bases at J, leaving 16 bases unmatched. The CDR3 runs 16 residues. From germline, CDR1 is SGHRS and CDR2 YFSETQ. The CDR3 reads CASSSRTGGGDNEQYF. Written as DNA, the CDR3 is TGCGCCAGCAGCAGCCGAACAGGGGGAGGAGACAATGAGCAGTACTTC.

This clonotype appeared once. Relative to the germline gene, one junction end is altered; a read error may explain this. The V and J genes are TRBV5-1 and TRBJ2-1; no clear D. Looked up from germline, CDR1 is SGHRS and CDR2 is YFSETQ. CDR3 length: 16 residues. CDR3 protein: CAGSLTTESSYNEQFF. CDR3 sequence (DNA): TGCGCCGGCAGCCTCACTACAGAGAGCTCCTACAATGAGCAGTTCTTC.

This clonotype was counted many times. V gene TRBV6-5 combines with J gene TRBJ2-5, with D unclear. With 5 bases removed from V and 6 bases from J, the gap between germline ends came to 13 bases. Germline CDR1 MNHEY, CDR2 SVGAGI. The CDR3 runs 13 residues. CDR3 nucleotide sequence: TGTGCCAGCAGTCCCGGACGGACCCAGACCCAGTACTTC. Translating it yields CASSPGRTQTQYF.

The table lists this clonotype with a few counts. The CDR3 region is CASSEYNEKLFF. CDR3 nucleotides: TGTGCCAGCAGTGAATATAACGAAAAACTGTTTTTT. The V call is TRBV25-1, the J call TRBJ1-4; D ambiguous. The CDR3 covers 12 residues. Trimming took off 0 bases at V and 8 bases at J, with 4 bases between the two ends. From germline, CDR1 is MGHDK and CDR2 SYGVNS.

There are a few counts of this clonotype. An end of the junction differs from the germline gene, which may be a read error. The genes are TRBV5-1 and TRBJ2-6; D possibly uses TRBD1 or TRBD2 (6 bases each). The CDR3 is 15 residues long. The germline CDR1 and CDR2 sequences are SGHRS and YFSETQ. The CDR3 nucleotides are TGCGCCAGCAGCTTGACAGGGACTGGGGCCAACGTCCGGACTTTC. This translates into CASSLTGTGANVRTF.

The V gene is TRBV19, the J gene TRBJ1-2; D is unresolved. The CDR3 loop spans 16 amino acids. Germline V gene sequence: CDR1 LNHDA, CDR2 SQIVND (reference sequence). V lost 5 bases, J lost 3 bases, and 19 bases lay in between. This CDR3 reads CASSLQPDGSDYGYTF. The DNA of the CDR3 is TGTGCCAGTAGTCTTCAACCGGACGGGTCGGACTATGGCTACACCTTC.

The CDR3, as DNA: TGTGCCAGCTCGGTAGACAGGGACGCGACTGAAGCTTTCTTT. It translates to CASSVDRDATEAFF. V is TRBV18 and J is TRBJ1-1; TRBD1 matches 7 bases. This CDR3 is built from 14 residues. Germline CDR1 is KGHSH and CDR2 is LQKENI. The trim removed 6 bases at V and 5 bases at J, leaving 9 bases unmatched.

The V and J genes are TRBV28 and TRBJ1-1; 9 nucleotides agree with TRBD1. The germline CDR1 and CDR2 sequences are MDHEN and SYDVKM. This CDR3 contains 14 residues. V trimming: 8 bases; J trimming: 5 bases; junction bases outside the gene matches: 9. The CDR3 DNA follows: TGTGCCAGCGACAGCACAGGGGGCCAAACTGAAGCTTTCTTT. It translates to CASDSTGGQTEAFF.

The V and J genes are TRBV29-1 and TRBJ1-5; D is perhaps TRBD1 (6 bases). Trimming cost V 6 bases and J 1 base, with 13 bases left between them. The CDR3 sequence is 14 residues long. Germline V gene lookup returns CDR1 SQVTM and CDR2 ANQGSEA. CDR3 amino acids: CSVLSDSSNQPQHF. For the CDR3, the DNA is TGCAGCGTCCTATCGGACAGCAGCAATCAGCCCCAGCATTTT.